This T cell receptor beta chain came from a study of blood T cells in healthy people across ages. Findings and caveats of the study: TCR beta diversity, measured per million T cells, fell in a roughly linear way with age.

As to this clonotype: The antigen is not known.

Total RNA amounts of at least 6 micrograms were extracted per sample. Together with a sample-barcoded 5' primer, a J-beta primer mix was included in a second PCR lasting about 6 to 12 cycles. Each sample yielded at least 2.5 million CDR3-containing paired-end reads. Each CDR3 protein gets one entry after TCRdb re-called the 5' RACE reads with MiXCR. This sample yields roughly 800,000 distinct CDR3 sequences, of which about 53% are seen a single time; about 42% belongs to the top ten. Germline lookup yields CDR1 MNHEY and CDR2 SVGEGT. The length of the CDR3 is 12 residues. The V end was cut by 5 bases, the J end by 13 bases, with 15 bases between.

Sequencing was done on a sample of blood. This clonotype originated in a man older than 75 in good health. The gene calls are TRBV6-2 or TRBV6-3 and TRBJ2-1; a weak D match, TRBD2 (6 bases). CDR3 amino acids: CASSTPGLPQFF. The DNA for the CDR3 is TGTGCCAGCAGTACCCCGGGACTTCCCCAGTTCTTC.